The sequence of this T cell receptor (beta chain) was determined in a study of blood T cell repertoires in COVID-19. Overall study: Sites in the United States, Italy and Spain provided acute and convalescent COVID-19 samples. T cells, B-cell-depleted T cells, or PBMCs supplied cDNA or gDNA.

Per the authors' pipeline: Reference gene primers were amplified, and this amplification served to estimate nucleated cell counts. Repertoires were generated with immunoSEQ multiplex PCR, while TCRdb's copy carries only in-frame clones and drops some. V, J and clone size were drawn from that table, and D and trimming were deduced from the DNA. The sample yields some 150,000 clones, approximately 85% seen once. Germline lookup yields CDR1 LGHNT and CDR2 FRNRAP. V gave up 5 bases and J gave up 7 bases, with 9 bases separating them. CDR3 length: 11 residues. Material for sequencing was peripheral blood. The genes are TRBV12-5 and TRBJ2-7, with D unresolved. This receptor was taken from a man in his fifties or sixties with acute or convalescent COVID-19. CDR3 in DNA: TGTGCTAGTGGTCTGATTCGGGAGCAGTACTTC. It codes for CASGLIREQYF. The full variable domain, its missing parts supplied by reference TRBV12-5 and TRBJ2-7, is DARVTQTPRHKVTEMGQEVTMRCQPILGHNTVFWYRQTMMQGLELLAYFRNRAPLDDSGMPKDRFSAEMPDATLATLKIQPSEPRDSAVYFCASGLIREQYFGPGTRLTVT.